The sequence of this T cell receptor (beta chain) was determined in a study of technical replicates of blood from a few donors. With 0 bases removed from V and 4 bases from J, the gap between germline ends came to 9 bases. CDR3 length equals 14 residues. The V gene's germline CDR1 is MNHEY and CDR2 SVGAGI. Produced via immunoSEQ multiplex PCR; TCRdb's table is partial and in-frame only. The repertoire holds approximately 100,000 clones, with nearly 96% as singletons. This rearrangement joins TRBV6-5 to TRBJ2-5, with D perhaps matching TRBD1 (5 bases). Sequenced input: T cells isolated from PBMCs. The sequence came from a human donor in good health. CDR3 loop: CASSYSRVIETQYF. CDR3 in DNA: TGTGCCAGCAGTTACTCCAGGGTGATAGAGACCCAGTACTTC.